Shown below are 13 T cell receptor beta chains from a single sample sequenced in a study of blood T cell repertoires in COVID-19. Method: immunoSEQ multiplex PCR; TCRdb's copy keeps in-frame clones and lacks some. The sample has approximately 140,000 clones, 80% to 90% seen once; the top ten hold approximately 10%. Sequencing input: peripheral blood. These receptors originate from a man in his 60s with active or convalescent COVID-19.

The CDR3 spells CASSIDRGTGRLREQYF. The CDR3 nucleotides are TGTGCCAGTAGTATAGACCGAGGGACAGGGCGGTTGAGGGAGCAGTACTTC. The V gene is TRBV19, the J gene TRBJ2-7; the match to TRBD1 covers 9 bases. Germline-derived CDR1 and CDR2 are LNHDA and SQIVND (reference sequence). The CDR3 extends over 17 amino acids. With V trimmed by 0 bases and J by 7 bases, 13 bases remained unmatched.

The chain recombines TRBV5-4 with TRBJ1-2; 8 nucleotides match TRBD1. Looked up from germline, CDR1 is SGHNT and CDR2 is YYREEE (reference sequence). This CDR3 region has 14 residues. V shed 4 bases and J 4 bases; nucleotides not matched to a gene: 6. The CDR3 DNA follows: TGTGCCAGCAGCGTGCAGGGGGCGGGCTATGGCTACACCTTC. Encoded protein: CASSVQGAGYGYTF. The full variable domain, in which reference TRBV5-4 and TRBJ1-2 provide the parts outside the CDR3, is ETGVTQSPTHLIKTRGQQVTLRCSSQSGHNTVSWYQQALGQGPQFIFQYYREEENGRGNFPPRFSGLQFPNYSSELNVNALELDDSALYLCASSVQGAGYGYTFGSGTRLTVV.

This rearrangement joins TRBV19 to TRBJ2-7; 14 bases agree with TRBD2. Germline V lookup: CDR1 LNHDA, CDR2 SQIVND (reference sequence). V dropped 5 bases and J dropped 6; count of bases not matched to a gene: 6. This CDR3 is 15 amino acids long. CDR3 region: CASSLGLAGVSEQYF. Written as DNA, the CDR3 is TGTGCCAGTAGTTTGGGACTAGCGGGAGTAAGCGAGCAGTACTTC. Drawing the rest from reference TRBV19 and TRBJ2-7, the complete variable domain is DGGITQSPKYLFRKEGQNVTLSCEQNLNHDAMYWYRQDPGQGLRLIYYSQIVNDFQKGDIAEGYSVSREKKESFPLTVTSAQKNPTAFYLCASSLGLAGVSEQYFGPGTRLTVT.

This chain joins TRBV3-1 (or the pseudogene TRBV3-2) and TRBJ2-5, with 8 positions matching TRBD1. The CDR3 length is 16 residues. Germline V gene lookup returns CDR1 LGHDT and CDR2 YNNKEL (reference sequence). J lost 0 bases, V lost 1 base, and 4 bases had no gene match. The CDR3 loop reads CASSQARDRYQETQYF. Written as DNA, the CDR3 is TGTGCCAGCAGCCAAGCGCGGGACAGGTACCAAGAGACCCAGTACTTC.

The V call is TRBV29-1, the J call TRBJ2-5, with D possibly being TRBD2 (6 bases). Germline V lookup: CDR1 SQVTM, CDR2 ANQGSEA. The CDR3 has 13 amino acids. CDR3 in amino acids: CSTTVGGGETQYF. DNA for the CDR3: TGCAGTACCACGGTGGGGGGAGGCGAGACCCAGTACTTC. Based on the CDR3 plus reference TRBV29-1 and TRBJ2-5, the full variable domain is SAVISQKPSRDICQRGTSLTIQCQVDSQVTMMFWYRQQPGQSLTLIATANQGSEATYESGFVIDKFPISRPNLTFSTLTVSNMSPEDSSIYLCSTTVGGGETQYFGPGTRLLVL.

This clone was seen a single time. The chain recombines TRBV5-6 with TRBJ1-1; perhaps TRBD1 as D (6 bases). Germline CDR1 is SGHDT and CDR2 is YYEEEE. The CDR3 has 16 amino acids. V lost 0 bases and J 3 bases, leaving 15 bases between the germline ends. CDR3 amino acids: CASSLVRTDEDTEAFF. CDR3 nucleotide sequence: TGTGCCAGCAGCTTGGTTCGGACAGACGAGGACACTGAAGCTTTCTTT.

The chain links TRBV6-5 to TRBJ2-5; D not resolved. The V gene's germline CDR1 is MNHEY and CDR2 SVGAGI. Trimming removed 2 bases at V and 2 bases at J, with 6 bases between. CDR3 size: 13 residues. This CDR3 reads CASSYDIQETQYF. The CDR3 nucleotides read TGTGCCAGCAGTTACGACATACAAGAGACCCAGTACTTC.

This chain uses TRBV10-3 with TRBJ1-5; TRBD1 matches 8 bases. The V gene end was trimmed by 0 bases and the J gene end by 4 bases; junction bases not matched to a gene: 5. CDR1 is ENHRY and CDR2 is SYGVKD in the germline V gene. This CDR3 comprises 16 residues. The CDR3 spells CAISESDRGPNQPQHF. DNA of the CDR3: TGTGCCATCAGTGAGTCCGACAGGGGCCCGAATCAGCCCCAGCATTTT.

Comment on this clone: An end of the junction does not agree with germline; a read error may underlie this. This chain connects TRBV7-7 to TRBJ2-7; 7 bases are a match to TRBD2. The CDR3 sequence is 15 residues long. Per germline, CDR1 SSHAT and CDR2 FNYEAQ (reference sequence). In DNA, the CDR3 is TGTGCTAGCAGCACCGGCCCTAGCGGCTCCTACGAGCAGTACTTC. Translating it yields CASSTGPSGSYEQYF.

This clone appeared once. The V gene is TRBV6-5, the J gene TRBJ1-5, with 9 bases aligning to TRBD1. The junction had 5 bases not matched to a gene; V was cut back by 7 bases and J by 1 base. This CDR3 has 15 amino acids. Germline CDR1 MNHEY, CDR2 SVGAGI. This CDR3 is CASMGQGGSNQPQHF. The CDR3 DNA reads TGTGCCAGCATGGGACAGGGAGGCAGCAATCAGCCCCAGCATTTT.

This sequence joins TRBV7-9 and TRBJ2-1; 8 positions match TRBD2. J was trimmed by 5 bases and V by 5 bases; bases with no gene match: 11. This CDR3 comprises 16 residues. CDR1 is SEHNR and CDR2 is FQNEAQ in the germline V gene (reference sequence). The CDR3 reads CASSPRPGTSHNEQFF. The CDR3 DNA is TGTGCCAGCAGCCCTCGCCCCGGGACTAGTCACAATGAGCAGTTCTTC.

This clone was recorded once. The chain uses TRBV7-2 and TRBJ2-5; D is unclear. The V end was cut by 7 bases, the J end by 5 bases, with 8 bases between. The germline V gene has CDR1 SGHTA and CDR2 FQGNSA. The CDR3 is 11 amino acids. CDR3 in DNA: TGTGCCAGCACTAGTGTCGAGACCCAGTACTTC. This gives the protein CASTSVETQYF.

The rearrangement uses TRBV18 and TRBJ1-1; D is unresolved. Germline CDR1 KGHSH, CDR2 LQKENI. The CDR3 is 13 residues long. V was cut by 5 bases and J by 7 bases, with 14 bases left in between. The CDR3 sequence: CASSSATAGEAFF. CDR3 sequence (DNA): TGTGCCAGCTCAAGCGCCACGGCGGGTGAAGCTTTCTTT. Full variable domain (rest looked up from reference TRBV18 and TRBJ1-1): NAGVMQNPRHLVRRRGQEARLRCSPMKGHSHVYWYRQLPEEGLKFMVYLQKENIIDESGMPKERFSAEFPKEGPSILRIQQVVRGDSAAYFCASSSATAGEAFFGQGTRLTVV.